The sequence of this TCR beta chain was determined in a study of blood T cells in healthy people across ages. About the study: In model experiments, template switching was able to capture about one barcoded beta molecule for every two T cells that were present.

Through a sample-barcoded 5' primer and a J-beta primer mix, a second PCR was run for about 7 to 12 cycles. A template-switch adaptor with 12 random nucleotides tagged each cDNA molecule. Each CDR3 protein gets one entry after TCRdb re-called the 5' RACE reads with MiXCR. The sample yields about 800,000 distinct CDR3 sequences, approximately 25% seen once. The germline CDR1 and CDR2 sequences are MRHNA and SNTAGT. V shed 0 bases and J shed 6 bases, with 6 bases lying between them. CDR3 length: 12 residues. In the case of this clonotype: Its matching antigen is unknown.

Study-level findings and limits: Because donor CMV status was unknown, expanded clonotype changes were possibly confounded.

This same sample was also part of a study on T cells of mothers and their children.

Sequences were obtained from blood. This receptor was identified in a boy aged 10-17 years in good health. This sequence joins TRBV6-4 and TRBJ2-7; tentative D call: TRBD2 (6 bases). CDR3: CASSDSRGEQYF. The CDR3 coding sequence is TGTGCCAGCAGTGACTCGCGGGGCGAGCAGTACTTC.